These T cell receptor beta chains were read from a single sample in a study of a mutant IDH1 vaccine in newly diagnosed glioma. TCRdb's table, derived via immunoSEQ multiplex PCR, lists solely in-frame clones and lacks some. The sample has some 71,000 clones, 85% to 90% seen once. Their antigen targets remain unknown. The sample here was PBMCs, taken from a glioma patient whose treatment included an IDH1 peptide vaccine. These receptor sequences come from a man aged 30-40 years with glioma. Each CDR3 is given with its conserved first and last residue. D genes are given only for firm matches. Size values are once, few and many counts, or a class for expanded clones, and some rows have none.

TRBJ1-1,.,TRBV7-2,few,TGTGCCAGCAGCTCGTCCCCCATACAGAGTAACACTGAAGCTTTCTTT,CASSSSPIQSNTEAFF
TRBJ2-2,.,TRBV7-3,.,TGTGCCAGCAGCTTAACCACTGGACGAGGGGAGCTGTTTTTT,CASSLTTGRGELFF
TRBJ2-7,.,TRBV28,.,TGTGCCAGCAGTAGGTACTACGAGCAGTACTTC,CASSRYYEQYF
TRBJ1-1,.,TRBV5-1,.,TGCGCCAGCAGCTTGTCAGGGCGGGGGAACACTGAAGCTTTCTTT,CASSLSGRGNTEAFF
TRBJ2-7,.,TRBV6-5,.,TGTGCCGTCCAAGGATGGGACCACGAGCAGTACTTC,CAVQGWDHEQYF
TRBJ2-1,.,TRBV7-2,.,TGTGCCAGCAGCTTAATACCCCTAGGAAACTACAATGAGCAGTTCTTC,CASSLIPLGNYNEQFF
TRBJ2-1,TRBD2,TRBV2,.,TGTGCCAGCAGTGAGAGGGGCGGGACTAGCGGGGGAGATGAGCAGTTCTTC,CASSERGGTSGGDEQFF
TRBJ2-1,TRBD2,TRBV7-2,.,TGTGCCAGCAGCTTTGGACTAGCGGGCCTCAATGAGCAGTTCTTC,CASSFGLAGLNEQFF
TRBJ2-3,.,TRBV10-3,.,TGTGCCATTCAGGAACCAAACACAGATACGCAGTATTTT,CAIQEPNTDTQYF
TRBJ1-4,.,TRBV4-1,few,TGCGCCAGCAGCCCTTCCCCGGGACCGATTAATGAAAAACTGTTTTTT,CASSPSPGPINEKLFF
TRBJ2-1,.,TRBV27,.,TGTGCCAGCAGTTTAGTTTCGGGGGGCCTTTACAATGAGCAGTTCTTC,CASSLVSGGLYNEQFF